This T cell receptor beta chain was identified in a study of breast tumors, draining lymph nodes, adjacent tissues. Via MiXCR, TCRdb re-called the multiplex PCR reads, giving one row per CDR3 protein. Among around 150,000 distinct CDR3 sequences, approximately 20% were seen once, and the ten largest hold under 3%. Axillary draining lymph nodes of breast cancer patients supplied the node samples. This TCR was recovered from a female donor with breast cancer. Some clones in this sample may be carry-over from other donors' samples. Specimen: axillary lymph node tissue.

The CDR3 here is CASSIGRVLYEQYF. CDR3 DNA: TGTGCCAGTAGTATCGGCAGGGTCCTCTACGAGCAGTACTTC. This chain uses TRBV19 with TRBJ2-7; D is possibly TRBD1 (5 bases). Trimming pared 3 bases from V and 3 bases from J, leaving 12 bases between. There are 14 residues in the CDR3. Germline assignment: CDR1 LNHDA and CDR2 SQIVND (reference sequence).